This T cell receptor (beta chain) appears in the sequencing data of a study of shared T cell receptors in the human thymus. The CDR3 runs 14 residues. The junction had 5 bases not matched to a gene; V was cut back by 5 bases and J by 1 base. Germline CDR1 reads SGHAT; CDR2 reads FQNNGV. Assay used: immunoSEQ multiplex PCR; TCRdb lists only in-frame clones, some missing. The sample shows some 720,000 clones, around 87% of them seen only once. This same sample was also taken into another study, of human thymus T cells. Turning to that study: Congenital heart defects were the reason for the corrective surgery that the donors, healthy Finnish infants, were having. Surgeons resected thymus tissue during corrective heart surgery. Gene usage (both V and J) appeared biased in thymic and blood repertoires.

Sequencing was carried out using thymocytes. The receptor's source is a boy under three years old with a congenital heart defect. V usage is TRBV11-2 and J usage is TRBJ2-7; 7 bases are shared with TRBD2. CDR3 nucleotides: TGTGCCAGCAGCCAATATAGCGGGTCCTACGAGCAGTACTTC. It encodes CASSQYSGSYEQYF. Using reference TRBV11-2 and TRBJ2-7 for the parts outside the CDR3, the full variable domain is EAGVAQSPRYKIIEKRQSVAFWCNPISGHATLYWYQQILGQGPKLLIQFQNNGVVDDSQLPKDRFSAERLKGVDSTLKIQPAKLEDSAVYLCASSQYSGSYEQYFGPGTRLTVT.